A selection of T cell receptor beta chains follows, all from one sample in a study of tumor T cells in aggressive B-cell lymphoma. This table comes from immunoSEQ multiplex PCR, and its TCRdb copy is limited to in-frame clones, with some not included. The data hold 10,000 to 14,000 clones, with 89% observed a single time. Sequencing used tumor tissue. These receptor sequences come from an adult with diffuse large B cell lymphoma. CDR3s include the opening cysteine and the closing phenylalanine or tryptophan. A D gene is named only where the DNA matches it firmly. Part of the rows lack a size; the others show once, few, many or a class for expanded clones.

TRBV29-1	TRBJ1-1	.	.	TGCAGCGTTGTTCCAGGACTAATGAACACTGAAGCTTTCTTT	CSVVPGLMNTEAFF
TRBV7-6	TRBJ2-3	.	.	TGTGCCAGCAGCCCGACGGGGGATACGCAGTATTTT	CASSPTGDTQYF
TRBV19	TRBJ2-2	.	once	TGTTCCAGTAGTACACTAGACGACACCGGGGAGCTGTTTTTT	CSSSTLDDTGELFF
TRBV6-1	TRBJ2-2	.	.	TGTGCCAGCAGCGAATGGGCAGAATCGAACACCGGGGAGCTGTTTTTT	CASSEWAESNTGELFF
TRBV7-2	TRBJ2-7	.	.	TGTGCCAGCAGCTTAAGCCCCCTACAGGGTACCTACGAGCAGTACTTC	CASSLSPLQGTYEQYF
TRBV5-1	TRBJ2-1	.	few	TGCGCCAGCAGCTTGGACAGCTACAATGAGCAGTTCTTC	CASSLDSYNEQFF
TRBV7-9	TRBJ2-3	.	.	TGTGCCAGCAGCTTAGCGGGCCGCACAGATACGCAGTATTTT	CASSLAGRTDTQYF
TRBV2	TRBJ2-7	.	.	TGTGCCAGCAGTGGTGTTCAGGGATTCGGCGAGCAGTACTTC	CASSGVQGFGEQYF
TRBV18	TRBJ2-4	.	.	TGTGCCAGCTCACCGTTCCAGGGGGCCAAAAACATTCAGTACTTC	CASSPFQGAKNIQYF
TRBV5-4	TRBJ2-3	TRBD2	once	TGTGCCAGCAGCTCCGGGACTAGCGGGACTAGCACAGATACGCAGTATTTT	CASSSGTSGTSTDTQYF
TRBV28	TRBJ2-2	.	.	TGTGCCAGCAGCCTACTAACGGGGACCGGGGAGCTGTTTTTT	CASSLLTGTGELFF
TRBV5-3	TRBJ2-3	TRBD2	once	TGTGCCGCGGGGGGACACCTCGCGGAATTTAGCACAGATACGCAGTATTTT	CAAGGHLAEFSTDTQYF
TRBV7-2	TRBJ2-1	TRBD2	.	TGTGCCAGCAGCGAACTAGCGGGAGGGCCTTTTTTCTTC	CASSELAGGPFFF
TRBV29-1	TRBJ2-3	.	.	TGCAGCGTTGGACTAGTAAGGGCAGATACGCAGTATTTT	CSVGLVRADTQYF
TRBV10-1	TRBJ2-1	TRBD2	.	TGCGCCAGCAGTGCCCACAGGGGACTAGCGGAAACAGCGGACAATGAGCAGTTCTTC	CASSAHRGLAETADNEQFF
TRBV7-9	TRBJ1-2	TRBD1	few	TGTGCCAGCAGCGGGACAGGGGCTACCCTTTCCAGTGGCTACACCTTC	CASSGTGATLSSGYTF
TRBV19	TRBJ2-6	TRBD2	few	TGTGCCAGTAATGGACTAGGGGTAGCTGGGGCCAACGTCCTGACTTTC	CASNGLGVAGANVLTF
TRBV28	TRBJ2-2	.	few	TGTGCCAGCCGCCGGTGGGGCGGAACCGGGGAGCTGTTTTTT	CASRRWGGTGELFF
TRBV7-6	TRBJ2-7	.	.	TGTGCCAGCAGCCTCACCCGACAGGGAGGCGAGCAGTACTTC	CASSLTRQGGEQYF
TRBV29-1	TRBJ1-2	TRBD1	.	TGCAGCCTAGACAGGGGTTATGGCTACACCTTC	CSLDRGYGYTF
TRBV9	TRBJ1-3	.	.	TGTGCCAGCAGCGTAGAGAGCCGGGTCCTCTCTGGAAACACCATATATTTT	CASSVESRVLSGNTIYF
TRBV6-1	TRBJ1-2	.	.	TGTGCCAGCAGTGCGCGGGACCGAGCTAACTATGGCTACACCTTC	CASSARDRANYGYTF
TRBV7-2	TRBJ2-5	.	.	TGTGCCAGCAGCTTCGTCGCCCTGGGCGAAACCCAGTACTTC	CASSFVALGETQYF
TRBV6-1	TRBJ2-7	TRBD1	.	TGTGCCAGCAGTGGGGGGGACAGGGGGGACTACGAGCAGTACTTC	CASSGGDRGDYEQYF
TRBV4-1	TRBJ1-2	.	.	TGCGCCAGCAGCCAAGGACTCAGGGGAACTAAGAATGGCTACACCTTC	CASSQGLRGTKNGYTF
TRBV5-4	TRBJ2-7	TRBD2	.	TGTGCCAGCAGCTTAAGCGGGACGGATGGGGAGCAGTACTTC	CASSLSGTDGEQYF
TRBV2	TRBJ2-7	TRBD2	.	TGTGCCAGCACCGACTGGTGGGAGGGCCGCTTGGAGCAGTACTTC	CASTDWWEGRLEQYF
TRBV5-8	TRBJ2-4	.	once	TGTGCCAGCAGCAGCGCCAAAAACATTCAGTACTTC	CASSSAKNIQYF
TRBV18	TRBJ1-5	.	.	TGTGCCAGCTCACTTGGACACTCCGTTCAGCCCCAGCATTTT	CASSLGHSVQPQHF
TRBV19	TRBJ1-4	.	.	TGTGCCAGTAGCCGGACACAAAGTTTTGCAACTAATGAAAAACTGTTTTTT	CASSRTQSFATNEKLFF
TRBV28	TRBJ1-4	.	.	TGTGCCAGCAGTTTTGCAGGGACAACTAATGAAAAACTGTTTTTT	CASSFAGTTNEKLFF
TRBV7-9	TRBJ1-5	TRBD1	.	TGTGCCAGCAGCCCGGAAGGACAGGGAAATCAGCCCCAGCATTTT	CASSPEGQGNQPQHF
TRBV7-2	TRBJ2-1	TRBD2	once	TGTGCCAGCAGCCGGGGACTAGCAGGTGAGCAGTTCTTC	CASSRGLAGEQFF
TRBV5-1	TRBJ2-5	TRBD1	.	TGCGCCAGCAGCTTCGGACAGGGGGCCCAAGAGACCCAGTACTTC	CASSFGQGAQETQYF
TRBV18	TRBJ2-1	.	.	TGTGCCAGCTCACCATTGGACCGGGGTGAGCAGTTCTTC	CASSPLDRGEQFF
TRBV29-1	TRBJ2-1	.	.	TGCAGCCACATTACAGTTTACAATGAGCAGTTCTTC	CSHITVYNEQFF
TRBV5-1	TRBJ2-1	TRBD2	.	TGCGCCAGCAGCTTGGTTAGCGGGGTAGGAGGGAATGAGCAGTTCTTC	CASSLVSGVGGNEQFF